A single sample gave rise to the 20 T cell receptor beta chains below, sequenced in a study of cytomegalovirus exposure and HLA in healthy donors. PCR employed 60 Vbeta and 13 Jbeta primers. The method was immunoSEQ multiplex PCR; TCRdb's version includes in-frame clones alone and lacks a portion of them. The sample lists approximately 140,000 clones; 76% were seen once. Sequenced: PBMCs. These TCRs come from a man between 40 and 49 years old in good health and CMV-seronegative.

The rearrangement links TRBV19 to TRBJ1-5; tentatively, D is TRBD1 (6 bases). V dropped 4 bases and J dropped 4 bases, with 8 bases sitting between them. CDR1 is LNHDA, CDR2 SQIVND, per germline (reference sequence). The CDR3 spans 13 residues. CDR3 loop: CASSNTGNQPQHF. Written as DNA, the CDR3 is TGTGCCAGTAGTAACACAGGGAATCAGCCCCAGCATTTT.

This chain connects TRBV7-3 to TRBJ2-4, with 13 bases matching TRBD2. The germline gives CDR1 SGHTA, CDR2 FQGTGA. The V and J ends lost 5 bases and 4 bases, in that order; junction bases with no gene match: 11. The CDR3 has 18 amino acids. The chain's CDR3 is CASSETSGGVWSKNIQYF. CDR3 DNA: TGTGCCAGCAGCGAAACTAGCGGGGGGGTCTGGAGTAAAAACATTCAGTACTTC.

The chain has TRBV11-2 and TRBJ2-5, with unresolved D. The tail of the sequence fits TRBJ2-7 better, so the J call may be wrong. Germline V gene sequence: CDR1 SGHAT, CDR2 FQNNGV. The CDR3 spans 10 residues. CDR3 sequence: CASSFNEQYF. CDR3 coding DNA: TGTGCCAGCAGCTTCAACGAGCAGTACTTC.

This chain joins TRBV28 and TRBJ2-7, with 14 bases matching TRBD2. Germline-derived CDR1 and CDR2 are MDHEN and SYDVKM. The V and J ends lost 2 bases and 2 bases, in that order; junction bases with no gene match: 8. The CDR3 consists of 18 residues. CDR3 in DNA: TGTGCCAGCAGTTTAATCGGGACTAGCGGGAGAGGGACCTACGAGCAGTACTTC. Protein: CASSLIGTSGRGTYEQYF.

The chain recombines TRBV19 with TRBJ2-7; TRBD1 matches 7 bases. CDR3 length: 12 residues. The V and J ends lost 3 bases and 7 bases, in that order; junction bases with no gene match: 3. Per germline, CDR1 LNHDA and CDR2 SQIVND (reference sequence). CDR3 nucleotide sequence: TGTGCCAGTAGTATGTCCAGGGGGGAGCAGTACTTC. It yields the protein CASSMSRGEQYF. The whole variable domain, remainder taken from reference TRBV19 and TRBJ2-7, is DGGITQSPKYLFRKEGQNVTLSCEQNLNHDAMYWYRQDPGQGLRLIYYSQIVNDFQKGDIAEGYSVSREKKESFPLTVTSAQKNPTAFYLCASSMSRGEQYFGPGTRLTVT.

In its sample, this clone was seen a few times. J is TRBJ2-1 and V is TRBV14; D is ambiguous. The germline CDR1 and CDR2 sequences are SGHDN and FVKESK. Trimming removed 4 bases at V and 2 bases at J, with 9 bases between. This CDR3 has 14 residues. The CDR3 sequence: CASSPSFTYNEQFF. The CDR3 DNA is TGTGCCAGCAGCCCCTCCTTTACCTACAATGAGCAGTTCTTC. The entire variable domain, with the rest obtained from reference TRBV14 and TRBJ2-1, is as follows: EAGVTQFPSHSVIEKGQTVTLRCDPISGHDNLYWYRRVMGKEIKFLLHFVKESKQDESGMPNNRFLAERTGGTYSTLKVQPAELEDSGVYFCASSPSFTYNEQFFGPGTRLTVL.

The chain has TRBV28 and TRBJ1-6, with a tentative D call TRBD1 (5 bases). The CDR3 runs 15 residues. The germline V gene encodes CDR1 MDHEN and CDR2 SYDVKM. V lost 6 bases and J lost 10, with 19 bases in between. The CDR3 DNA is TGTGCCAGCAGCCTTACCTGGGGGGTTTACTCACCCCTCCACTTT. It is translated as CASSLTWGVYSPLHF.

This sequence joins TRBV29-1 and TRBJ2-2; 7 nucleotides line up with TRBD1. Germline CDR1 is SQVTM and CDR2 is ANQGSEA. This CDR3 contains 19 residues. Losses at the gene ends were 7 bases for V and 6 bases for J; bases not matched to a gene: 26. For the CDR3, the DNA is TGCAGCGCCGAGGAACCTACGACAGGGTTGGACCGGAGCCCCGGGGAGCTGTTTTTT. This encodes CSAEEPTTGLDRSPGELFF.

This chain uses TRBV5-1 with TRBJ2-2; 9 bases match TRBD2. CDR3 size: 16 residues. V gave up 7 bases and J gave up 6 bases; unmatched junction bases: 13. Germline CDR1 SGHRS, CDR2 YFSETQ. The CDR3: CASWGIAGDVAGELFF. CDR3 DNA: TGCGCCAGCTGGGGAATAGCGGGAGACGTAGCCGGGGAGCTGTTTTTT. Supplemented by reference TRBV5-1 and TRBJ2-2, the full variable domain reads KAGVTQTPRYLIKTRGQQVTLSCSPISGHRSVSWYQQTPGQGLQFLFEYFSETQRNKGNFPGRFSGRQFSNSRSEMNVSTLELGDSALYLCASWGIAGDVAGELFFGEGSRLTVL.

This CDR3 reads CASSSRWDSSYNEQFF. The CDR3 bases are TGTGCCAGCAGTTCCCGGTGGGACAGCTCCTACAATGAGCAGTTCTTC. The chain employs TRBV7-9 and TRBJ2-1, with 7 nucleotides matching TRBD1. The CDR3 contains 16 residues. Trimming removed 6 bases from V and 0 bases from J; junction bases left unmatched: 8. The germline V gene encodes CDR1 SEHNR and CDR2 FQNEAQ (reference sequence).

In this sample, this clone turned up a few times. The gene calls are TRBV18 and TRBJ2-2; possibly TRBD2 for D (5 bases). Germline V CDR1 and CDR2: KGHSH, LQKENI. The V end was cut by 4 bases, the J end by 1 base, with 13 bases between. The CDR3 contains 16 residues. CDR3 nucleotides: TGTGCCAGCTCACTCGGGGTGGCAGAGAACACCGGGGAGCTGTTTTTT. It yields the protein CASSLGVAENTGELFF.

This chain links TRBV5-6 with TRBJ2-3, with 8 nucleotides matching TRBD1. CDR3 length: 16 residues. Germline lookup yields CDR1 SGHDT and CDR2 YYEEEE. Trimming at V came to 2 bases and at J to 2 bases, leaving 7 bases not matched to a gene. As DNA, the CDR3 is TGTGCCAGCAGCTTCCCCGACAGGGGCCCCACAGATACGCAGTATTTT. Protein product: CASSFPDRGPTDTQYF.

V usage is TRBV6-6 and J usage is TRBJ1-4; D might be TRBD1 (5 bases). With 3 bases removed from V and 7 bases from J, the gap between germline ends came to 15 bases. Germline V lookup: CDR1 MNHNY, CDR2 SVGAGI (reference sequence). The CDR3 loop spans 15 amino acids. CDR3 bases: TGTGCCAGCAGTTATCGTCGGGGGGAGGGTGAAAAACTGTTTTTT. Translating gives CASSYRRGEGEKLFF.

The DNA for the CDR3 is TGTGCCAGCAGGCCGGGGTCAGGGGCTCTCGAGCAGTACTTC. Its translation is CASRPGSGALEQYF. This chain uses TRBV27 with TRBJ2-7; D is perhaps TRBD1 (6 bases). This CDR3 is built from 14 residues. V gave up 6 bases and J gave up 6 bases, with 18 bases separating them. CDR1 and CDR2 from the germline V gene are MNHEY and SMNVEV (reference sequence).

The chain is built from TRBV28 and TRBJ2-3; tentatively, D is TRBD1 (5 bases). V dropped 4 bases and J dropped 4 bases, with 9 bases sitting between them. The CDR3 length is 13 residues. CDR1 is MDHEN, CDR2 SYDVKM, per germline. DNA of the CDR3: TGTGCCAGCAGTTCTAGGGGCCCAGATACGCAGTATTTT. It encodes CASSSRGPDTQYF.

The CDR3 here is CASRAQGYEQYF. In DNA form, the CDR3 reads TGTGCCAGCAGGGCTCAGGGTTACGAGCAGTACTTC. The V call is TRBV13, the J call TRBJ2-7; D might be TRBD1 (5 bases). Per germline, CDR1 PRHDT and CDR2 FYEKMQ (reference sequence). The CDR3 length is 12 residues. Trimming removed 6 bases from V and 4 bases from J, with 10 bases in between.

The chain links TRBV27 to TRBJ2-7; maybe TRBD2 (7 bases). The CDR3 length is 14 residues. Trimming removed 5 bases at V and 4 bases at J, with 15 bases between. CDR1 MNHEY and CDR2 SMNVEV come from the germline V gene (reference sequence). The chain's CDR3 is CASSGGALPYEQYF. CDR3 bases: TGTGCCAGCAGTGGGGGGGCCCTACCTTACGAGCAGTACTTC.

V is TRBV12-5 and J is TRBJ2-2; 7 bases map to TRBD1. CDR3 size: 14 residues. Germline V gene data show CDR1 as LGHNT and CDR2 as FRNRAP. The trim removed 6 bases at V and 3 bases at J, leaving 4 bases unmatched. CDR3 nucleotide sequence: TGTGCTAGTGGCCAGGGGGTAGACACCGGGGAGCTGTTTTTT. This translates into CASGQGVDTGELFF.

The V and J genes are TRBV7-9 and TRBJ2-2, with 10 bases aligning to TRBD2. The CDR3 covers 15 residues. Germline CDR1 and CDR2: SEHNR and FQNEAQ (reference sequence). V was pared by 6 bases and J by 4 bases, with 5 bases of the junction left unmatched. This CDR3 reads CASSLAGVITGELFF. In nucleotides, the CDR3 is TGTGCCAGCAGTCTAGCGGGAGTAATCACCGGGGAGCTGTTTTTT.

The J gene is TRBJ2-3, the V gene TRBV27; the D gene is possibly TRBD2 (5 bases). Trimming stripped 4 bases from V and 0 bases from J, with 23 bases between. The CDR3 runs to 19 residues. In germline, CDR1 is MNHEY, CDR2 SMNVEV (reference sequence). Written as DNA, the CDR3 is TGTGCCAGCAGTTACGGGCGGGCAGCCGATCCGACTAGCACAGATACGCAGTATTTT. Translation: CASSYGRAADPTSTDTQYF.